The subject of this entry is one T cell receptor (beta chain). This entry belongs to a study of blood T cell repertoires in COVID-19. Study background: Samples taken during acute and convalescent COVID-19 were collected in the United States, Italy and Spain. PBMCs, B-cell-depleted T cells, or T cells were the source of the cDNA or gDNA that made up the material.

Per the original data handling: The assay estimated nucleated cells by amplifying reference gene primers. Assay: immunoSEQ multiplex PCR; the TCRdb copy retains only in-frame clones and omits some. The V and J calls and the clone size are those of that table, but D and trimming were determined from the DNA. Among 300,000 to 400,000 clones, over 70% were seen once, and the ten largest hold 2.5% to 3.5%. V lost 4 bases to trimming and J lost 6 bases, with 16 bases between them. The CDR3 contains 15 residues. Germline V gene data show CDR1 as LNHNV and CDR2 as YYDKDF (reference sequence). V and J are TRBV15 and TRBJ1-5; D remains ambiguous. Sequencing was performed on peripheral blood. This TCR derives from a man aged 25 to 40 with active or convalescent COVID-19. The CDR3 spells CATSKGGLTSQPQHF. The CDR3 nucleotides are TGTGCCACCAGCAAAGGTGGCTTGACAAGTCAGCCCCAGCATTTT.